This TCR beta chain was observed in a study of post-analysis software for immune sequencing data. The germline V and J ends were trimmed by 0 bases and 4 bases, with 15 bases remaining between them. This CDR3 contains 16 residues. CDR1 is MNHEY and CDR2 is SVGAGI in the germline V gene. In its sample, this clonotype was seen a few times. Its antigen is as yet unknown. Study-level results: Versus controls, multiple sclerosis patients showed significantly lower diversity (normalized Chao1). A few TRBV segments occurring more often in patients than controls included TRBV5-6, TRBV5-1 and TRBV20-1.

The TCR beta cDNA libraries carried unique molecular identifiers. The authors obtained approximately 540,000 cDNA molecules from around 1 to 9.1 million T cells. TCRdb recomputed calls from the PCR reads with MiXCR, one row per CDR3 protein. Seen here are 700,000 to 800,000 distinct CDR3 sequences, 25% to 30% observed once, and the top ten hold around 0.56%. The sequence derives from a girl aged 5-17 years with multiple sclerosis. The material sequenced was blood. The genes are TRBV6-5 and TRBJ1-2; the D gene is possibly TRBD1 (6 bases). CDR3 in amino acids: CASSYSGAMGGYGYTF. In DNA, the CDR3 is TGTGCCAGCAGTTACTCGGGGGCCATGGGTGGCTATGGCTACACCTTC.